This TCR beta chain was recovered during a study of patients and donors after allogeneic stem cell transplantation. The CDR3 totals 14 residues. With 4 bases removed from V and 2 bases from J, the gap between germline ends came to 11 bases. The germline CDR1 and CDR2 sequences are SGHKS and YYEKEE (reference sequence). In this sample, this clonotype turned up many times. Each CDR3 protein gets one entry after TCRdb re-called the RT-PCR reads with MiXCR. The table includes about 25,000 distinct CDR3 sequences, roughly 8% detected once. The chain employs TRBV5-5 and TRBJ2-3, with TRBD2 as a possible D gene (6 bases). The TCR comes from a human donor who was either an allogeneic HSCT recipient or a stem cell or donor lymphocyte infusion donor (not recorded which). It is not recorded whose cells these are; they may come from a transplant donor. The sample comprised blood, either unsorted or a sorted T cell fraction (not recorded which). This CDR3 reads CASSGEVFTDTQYF. The CDR3 DNA sequence: TGTGCCAGCAGCGGGGAGGTCTTCACAGATACGCAGTATTTT.